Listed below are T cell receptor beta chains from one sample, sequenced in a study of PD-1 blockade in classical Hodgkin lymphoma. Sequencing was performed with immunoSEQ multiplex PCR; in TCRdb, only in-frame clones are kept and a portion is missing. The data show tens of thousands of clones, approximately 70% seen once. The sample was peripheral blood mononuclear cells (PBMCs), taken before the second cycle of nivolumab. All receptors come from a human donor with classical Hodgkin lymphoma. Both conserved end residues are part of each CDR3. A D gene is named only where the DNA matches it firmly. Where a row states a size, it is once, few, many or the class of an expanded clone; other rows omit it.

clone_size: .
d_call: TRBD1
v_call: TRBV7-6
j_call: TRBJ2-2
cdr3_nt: TGTGCCAGCAGCATGGGACAGCCCGGGTTGACCGGGGAGCTGTTTTTT
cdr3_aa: CASSMGQPGLTGELFF

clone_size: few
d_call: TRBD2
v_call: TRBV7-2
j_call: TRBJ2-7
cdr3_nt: TGTGCCAGCAGCTCGTCTAGCGGGAGCTCCTACGAGCAGTACTTC
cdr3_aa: CASSSSSGSSYEQYF

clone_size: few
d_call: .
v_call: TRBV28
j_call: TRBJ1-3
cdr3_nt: TGTGCCAGCAGTTTTTTGGGGGTACACGGAAACACCATATATTTT
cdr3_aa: CASSFLGVHGNTIYF

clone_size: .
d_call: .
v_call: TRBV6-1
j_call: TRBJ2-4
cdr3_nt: TGTGCCAGCAGTCCGAGAGCCACACTAGGCATTCAGTACTTC
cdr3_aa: CASSPRATLGIQYF

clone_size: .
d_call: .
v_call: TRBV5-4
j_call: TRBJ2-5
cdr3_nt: TGTGCCAGCAGCTTACAAGAGACCCAGTACTTC
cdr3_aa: CASSLQETQYF

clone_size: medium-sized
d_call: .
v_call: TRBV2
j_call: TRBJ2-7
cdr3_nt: TGTGCCAGCAGCCTCCGGGCCACCTACGAGCAGTACTTC
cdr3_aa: CASSLRATYEQYF

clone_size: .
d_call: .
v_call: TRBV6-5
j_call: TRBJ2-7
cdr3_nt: TGTGCCAGCAGTTACTCCGGACGGGGCTCCTACGAGCAGTACTTC
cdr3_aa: CASSYSGRGSYEQYF

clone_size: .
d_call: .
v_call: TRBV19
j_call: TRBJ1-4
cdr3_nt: TGTGCCAGTAGTACCCCTGGGGGAGCCGGCTTTAATGAAAAACTGTTTTTT
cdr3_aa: CASSTPGGAGFNEKLFF

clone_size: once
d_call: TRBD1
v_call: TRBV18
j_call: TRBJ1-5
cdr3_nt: TGTGCCAGCTCACCTGGGACAGGCTCTAGCAATCAGCCCCAGCATTTT
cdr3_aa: CASSPGTGSSNQPQHF

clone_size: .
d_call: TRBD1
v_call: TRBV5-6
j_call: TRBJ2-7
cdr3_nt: TGTGCCAGCAGCCTGTACGGACAGGGGGCCTACGAGCAGTACTTC
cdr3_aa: CASSLYGQGAYEQYF

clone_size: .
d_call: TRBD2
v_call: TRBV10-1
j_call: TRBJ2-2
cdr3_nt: TGCGCCAGCAGTGAGTCACTCACTAGCGGGAGATCATCGGTCACCGGGGAGCTGTTTTTT
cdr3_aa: CASSESLTSGRSSVTGELFF

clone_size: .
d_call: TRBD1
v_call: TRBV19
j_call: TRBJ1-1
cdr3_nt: TGTGCCAGTAGACAGGGGACCAAAAACACTGAAGCTTTCTTT
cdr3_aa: CASRQGTKNTEAFF

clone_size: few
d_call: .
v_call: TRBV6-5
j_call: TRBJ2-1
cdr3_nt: TGTGCCAGCAGTGATTCTCTTCGCGGGGAGCAGTTCTTC
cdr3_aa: CASSDSLRGEQFF

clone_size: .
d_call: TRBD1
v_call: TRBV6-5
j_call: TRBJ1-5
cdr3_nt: TGTGCCAGCAGTTCGGACAGGGGAAATCAGCCCCAGCATTTT
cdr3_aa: CASSSDRGNQPQHF

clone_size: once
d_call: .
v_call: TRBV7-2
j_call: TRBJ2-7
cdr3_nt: TGTGCCAGCAGCTTCCGCAGTGCCTACGAGCAGTACTTC
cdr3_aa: CASSFRSAYEQYF

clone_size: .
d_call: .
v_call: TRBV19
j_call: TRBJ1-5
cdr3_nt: TGTGCCAGTAGTTACCGAGACAATCAGCCCCAGCATTTT
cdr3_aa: CASSYRDNQPQHF

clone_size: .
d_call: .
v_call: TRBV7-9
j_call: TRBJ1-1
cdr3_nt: TGTGCCAGCAGCCCAAGGGGGGGGCTCGGGCTAACTGAAGCTTTCTTT
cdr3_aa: CASSPRGGLGLTEAFF

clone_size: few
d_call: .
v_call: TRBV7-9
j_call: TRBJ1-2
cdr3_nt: TGTGCCAGCAGCCGGACGCTCCTTGGGGATGGCTACACCTTC
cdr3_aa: CASSRTLLGDGYTF

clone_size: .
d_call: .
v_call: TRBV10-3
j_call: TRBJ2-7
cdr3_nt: TGTGCCATCAGTGAAGAGGGATTCGGCACTTCTGGCCCCTACGAGCAGTACTTC
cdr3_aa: CAISEEGFGTSGPYEQYF

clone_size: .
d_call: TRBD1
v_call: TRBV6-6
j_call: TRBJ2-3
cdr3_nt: TGTGCCAGCAGGACGGGACAGGGAACAGATACGCAGTATTTT
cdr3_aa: CASRTGQGTDTQYF

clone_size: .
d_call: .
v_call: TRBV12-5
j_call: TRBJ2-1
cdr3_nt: TGTGCTAGTGGTTTGGGGACACCTAACTCCTACAATGAGCAGTTCTTC
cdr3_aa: CASGLGTPNSYNEQFF

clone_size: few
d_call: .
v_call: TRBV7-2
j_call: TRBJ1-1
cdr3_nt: TGTGCCAGCAGCCCAGGGGCAGGGACGGCCACTGAAGCTTTCTTT
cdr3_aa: CASSPGAGTATEAFF

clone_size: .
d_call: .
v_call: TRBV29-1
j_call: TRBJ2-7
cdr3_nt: TGCAGCGTCCAATTCGGGGACCGTTACGAGCAGTACTTC
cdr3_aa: CSVQFGDRYEQYF

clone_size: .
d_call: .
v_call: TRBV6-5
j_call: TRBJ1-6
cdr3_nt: TGTGCCAGCAGTTACCGGCGACAGTGGGGATCACCCCTCCACTTT
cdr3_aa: CASSYRRQWGSPLHF

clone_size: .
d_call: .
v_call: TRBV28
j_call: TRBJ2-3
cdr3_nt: TGTGCCAGCAGCCTCCTGGGATTTGGAGCAGATACGCAGTATTTT
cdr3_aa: CASSLLGFGADTQYF

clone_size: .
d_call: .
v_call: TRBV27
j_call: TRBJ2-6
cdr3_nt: TGTGCCAGCACCTCAGGAGGGACCGGGGCCAACGTCCTGACTTTC
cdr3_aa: CASTSGGTGANVLTF

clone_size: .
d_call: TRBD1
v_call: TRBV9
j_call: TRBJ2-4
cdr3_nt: TGTGCCAGCAGCGCCGGACAGGGACATCGTGACATTCAGTACTTC
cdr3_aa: CASSAGQGHRDIQYF

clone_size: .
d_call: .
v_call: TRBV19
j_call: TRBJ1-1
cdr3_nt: TGTGCCACAAAAGGCGGAATGAACACTGAAGCTTTCTTT
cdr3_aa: CATKGGMNTEAFF

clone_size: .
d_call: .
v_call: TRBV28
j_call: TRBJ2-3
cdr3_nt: TGTGCCAGCAGTTTCTTGTTTTGGAGGGGGGCAGATACGCAGTATTTT
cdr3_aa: CASSFLFWRGADTQYF

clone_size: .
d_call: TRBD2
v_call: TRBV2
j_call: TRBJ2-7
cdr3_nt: TGTGCCAGCAGGACTAGCGGACCCTACGAGCAGTACTTC
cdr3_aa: CASRTSGPYEQYF